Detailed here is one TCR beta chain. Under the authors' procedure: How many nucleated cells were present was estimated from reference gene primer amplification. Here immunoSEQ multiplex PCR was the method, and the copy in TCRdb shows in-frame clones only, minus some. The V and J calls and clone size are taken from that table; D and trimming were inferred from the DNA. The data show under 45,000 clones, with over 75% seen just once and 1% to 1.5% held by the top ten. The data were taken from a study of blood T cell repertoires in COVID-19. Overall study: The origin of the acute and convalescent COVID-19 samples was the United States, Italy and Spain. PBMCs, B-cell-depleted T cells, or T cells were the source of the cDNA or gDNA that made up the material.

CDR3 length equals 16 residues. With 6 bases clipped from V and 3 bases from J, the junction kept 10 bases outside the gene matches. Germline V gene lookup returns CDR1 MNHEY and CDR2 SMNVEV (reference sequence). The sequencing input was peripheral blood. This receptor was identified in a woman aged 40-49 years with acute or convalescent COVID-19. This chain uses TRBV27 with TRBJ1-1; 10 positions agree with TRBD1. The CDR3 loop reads CASSFRTGGVDTEAFF. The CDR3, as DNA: TGTGCCAGCAGCTTCAGGACAGGGGGTGTTGACACTGAAGCTTTCTTT.